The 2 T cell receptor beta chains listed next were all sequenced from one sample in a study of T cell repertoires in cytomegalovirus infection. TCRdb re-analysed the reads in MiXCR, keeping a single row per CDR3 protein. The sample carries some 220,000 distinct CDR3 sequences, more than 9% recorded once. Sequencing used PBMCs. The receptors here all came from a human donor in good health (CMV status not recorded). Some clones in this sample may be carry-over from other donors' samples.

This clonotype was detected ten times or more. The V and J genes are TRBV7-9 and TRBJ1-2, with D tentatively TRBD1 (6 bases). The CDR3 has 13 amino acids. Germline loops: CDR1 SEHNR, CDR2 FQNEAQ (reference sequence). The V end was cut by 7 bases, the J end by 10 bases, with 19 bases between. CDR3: CASTVGGAVDYTF. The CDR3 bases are TGTGCCAGCACCGTAGGGGGAGCAGTCGACTACACCTTC.

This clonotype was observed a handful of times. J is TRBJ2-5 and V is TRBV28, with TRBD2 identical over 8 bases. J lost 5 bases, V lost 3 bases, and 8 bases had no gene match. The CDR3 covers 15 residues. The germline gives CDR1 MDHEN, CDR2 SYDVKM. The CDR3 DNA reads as TGTGCCAGCAGTTTTTTACGGGGGGGCCGGGAGACCCAGTACTTC. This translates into CASSFLRGGRETQYF.